Listed here are 30 T cell receptor beta chains from one sample, sequenced in a study of cytomegalovirus exposure and HLA in healthy donors. Primers included in the PCR were 60 Vbeta and 13 Jbeta primers. The protocol was immunoSEQ multiplex PCR, while the TCRdb copy is restricted to in-frame clones and leaves out a portion. Seen here are 150,000 to 180,000 clones, less than 85% observed once, and the top ten hold 6.5% to 7.5%. Input material: PBMCs. The receptor source for this set is a woman in her forties or fifties in good health and CMV-seropositive.

This sequence joins TRBV2 and TRBJ2-7; D may be TRBD1 (5 bases). Looked up from germline, CDR1 is SNHLY and CDR2 is FYNNEI. This CDR3 is 15 amino acids long. V dropped 3 bases and J dropped 0 bases, with 12 bases sitting between them. DNA of the CDR3: TGTGCCAGCAGTGATGGGGCCTTGAGCTCCTACGAGCAGTACTTC. It encodes CASSDGALSSYEQYF.

This clone was observed once. This chain links TRBV5-6 with TRBJ2-3; TRBD1 aligns across 9 bases. Germline loops: CDR1 SGHDT, CDR2 YYEEEE. The CDR3 extends over 15 amino acids. With V trimmed by 1 base and J by 2 bases, 2 bases remained unmatched. The CDR3 DNA reads TGTGCCAGCAGCTTGCGGACAGGGGACACAGATACGCAGTATTTT. This translates into CASSLRTGDTDTQYF.

This rearrangement joins TRBV4-3 to TRBJ1-2; perhaps TRBD1 as D (5 bases). Germline CDR1 reads LGHNA; CDR2 reads YSLEER. The CDR3 sequence is 15 residues long. Deletions cut 0 bases from V and 2 bases from J, with 10 bases between. CDR3: CASSQDTGTNYGYTF. CDR3 nucleotide sequence: TGCGCCAGCAGCCAAGATACAGGAACAAACTATGGCTACACCTTC.

The rearrangement links TRBV19 to TRBJ2-3, with D possibly being TRBD1 (7 bases). From germline, CDR1 is LNHDA and CDR2 SQIVND (reference sequence). V lost 6 bases, J lost 2 bases, and 12 bases lay in between. The CDR3 totals 14 residues. CDR3 region: CASRGGQLTDTQYF. Here the CDR3 DNA reads TGTGCCAGTAGGGGGGGACAGCTCACAGATACGCAGTATTTT. Using reference TRBV19 and TRBJ2-3 for the parts outside the CDR3, the full variable domain is DGGITQSPKYLFRKEGQNVTLSCEQNLNHDAMYWYRQDPGQGLRLIYYSQIVNDFQKGDIAEGYSVSREKKESFPLTVTSAQKNPTAFYLCASRGGQLTDTQYFGPGTRLTVL.

In this sample, this clone turned up once. V is TRBV6-1 and J is TRBJ1-5; tentative D call: TRBD1 (5 bases). Deletions cut 8 bases from V and 7 bases from J, with 12 bases between. Germline CDR1 is MNHNS and CDR2 is SASEGT. CDR3 length: 12 amino acids. CDR3 bases: TGTGCCAGCGGCAGGGTCGTCCAGCCCCAGCATTTT. Translation gives CASGRVVQPQHF.

The genes are TRBV14 and TRBJ1-1, with D perhaps TRBD1 (5 bases). V lost 3 bases and J lost 2, with 10 bases in between. Germline CDR1 reads SGHDN; CDR2 reads FVKESK. The CDR3 sequence is 14 residues long. The CDR3 DNA is TGTGCCAGCAGCCATTCAGGGATAAACACTGAAGCTTTCTTT. This sequence encodes CASSHSGINTEAFF.

CDR3 amino acids: CASSASGGADTQYF. DNA of the CDR3: TGTGCCAGCAGTGCTAGCGGGGGGGCAGATACGCAGTATTTT. V gene TRBV9 combines with J gene TRBJ2-3, with 12 bases identical to TRBD2. CDR3 length: 14 residues. From germline, CDR1 is SGDLS and CDR2 YYNGEE. V shed 5 bases and J 4 bases; nucleotides not matched to a gene: 2.

V usage is TRBV19 and J usage is TRBJ1-6; D unresolved. The V end was cut by 3 bases, the J end by 3 bases, with 6 bases between. This CDR3 has 14 amino acids. The germline CDR1 and CDR2 sequences are LNHDA and SQIVND (reference sequence). This CDR3 is CASSISLYNSPLHF. Written as DNA, the CDR3 is TGTGCCAGTAGTATTTCTCTCTATAATTCACCCCTCCACTTT.

A note on this clone: A read error may produce the germline difference seen at one junction end. The chain uses TRBV19 and TRBJ2-7, with a weak D call TRBD1 (5 bases). CDR1 LNHDA and CDR2 SQIVND come from the germline V gene (reference sequence). This CDR3 is built from 14 residues. The DNA for the CDR3 is TGTGCCAGTAGTATTGGATCCAGGGTCCACGAGCAGTGCTTC. This translates into CASSIGSRVHEQCF.

This chain connects TRBV2 to TRBJ2-2, with D unresolved. The ends were cut back, 6 bases at V and 5 bases at J, with 7 bases in the middle. The CDR3 runs 12 residues. CDR1 is SNHLY and CDR2 is FYNNEI in the germline V gene. This chain's CDR3 is CASRVQTGELFF. CDR3 in DNA: TGTGCCAGCAGGGTACAGACCGGGGAGCTGTTTTTT.

The rearrangement links TRBV5-6 to TRBJ2-1; 12 positions agree with TRBD2. The CDR3 has 15 residues. CDR1 is SGHDT, CDR2 YYEEEE, per germline. V was clipped by 4 bases and J by 8 bases; unmatched bases: 7. CDR3 in DNA: TGTGCCAGCAGCCCGGGACTAGCGGGCAAGGATGAGCAGTTCTTC. Protein product: CASSPGLAGKDEQFF.

Points on this clone: At one boundary the junction diverges from the germline segment, which might be a read error. The chain's CDR3 is CSSSLGSGGGYEQYF. The CDR3 DNA is TGTTCCAGCAGCTTAGGGTCCGGGGGGGGCTACGAGCAGTACTTC. The chain has TRBV7-9 and TRBJ2-7; 8 bases align to TRBD2. The length of the CDR3 is 15 residues. Germline V gene data show CDR1 as SEHNR and CDR2 as FQNEAQ (reference sequence).

This clone appeared a few times. J is TRBJ2-3 and V is TRBV5-6; possibly TRBD1 for D (5 bases). V lost 4 bases and J 3 bases, leaving 18 bases between the germline ends. This CDR3 is built from 16 residues. Germline-derived CDR1 and CDR2 are SGHDT and YYEEEE. The CDR3 coding sequence is TGTGCCAGCAGCCAGGGCCTCACCGAATCAACAGATACGCAGTATTTT. Translation gives CASSQGLTESTDTQYF.

This rearrangement joins TRBV7-9 to TRBJ2-3, with 9 bases matching TRBD1. CDR3 size: 16 residues. The junction had 15 bases not matched to a gene; V was cut back by 7 bases and J by 7 bases. Germline lookup yields CDR1 SEHNR and CDR2 FQNEAQ (reference sequence). As DNA, the CDR3 is TGTGCCAGCATCCAAGTCAGGGACAGGGTGGAATATACGCAGTATTTT. Its protein product is CASIQVRDRVEYTQYF.

The V and J genes are TRBV27 and TRBJ1-3, with 8 bases matching TRBD1. V shed 5 bases and J 4 bases; nucleotides not matched to a gene: 10. Germline assignment: CDR1 MNHEY and CDR2 SMNVEV (reference sequence). The CDR3 is 16 residues long. CDR3 sequence: CASSPRWTGPGNTIYF. CDR3 nucleotides: TGTGCCAGCAGTCCGCGATGGACAGGGCCGGGAAACACCATATATTTT.

In this sample, this clone turned up a few times. This rearrangement joins TRBV2 to TRBJ2-7; no firm D call. Germline CDR1 SNHLY, CDR2 FYNNEI. V gave up 4 bases and J gave up 3 bases, with 4 bases separating them. The CDR3 has 11 residues. In DNA, the CDR3 is TGTGCCAGCAGTGCCCTCTACGAGCAGTACTTC. Residues: CASSALYEQYF.

On this clone itself: Other DNA sequences of this sample code for an identical CDR3. The gene calls are TRBV13 and TRBJ2-3; no firm D call. V was trimmed by 3 bases and J by 5 bases, leaving 6 bases between them. CDR1 PRHDT and CDR2 FYEKMQ come from the germline V gene (reference sequence). The CDR3 has 12 residues. As DNA, the CDR3 is TGTGCCAGCAGCTTGGGCAGAGATACGCAGTATTTT. Amino acids: CASSLGRDTQYF. Using reference TRBV13 and TRBJ2-3 for the parts outside the CDR3, the full variable domain is AAGVIQSPRHLIKEKRETATLKCYPIPRHDTVYWYQQGPGQDPQFLISFYEKMQSDKGSIPDRFSAQQFSDYHSELNMSSLELGDSALYFCASSLGRDTQYFGPGTRLTVL.

J is TRBJ2-7 and V is TRBV11-2; 10 bases fit TRBD1. Looked up from germline, CDR1 is SGHAT and CDR2 is FQNNGV. The CDR3 runs to 16 residues. Trimming at V came to 8 bases and at J to 3 bases, leaving 13 bases not matched to a gene. This CDR3 reads CASGRTGGFGIYEQYF. In DNA form, the CDR3 reads TGTGCCAGCGGACGGACAGGGGGATTCGGGATCTACGAGCAGTACTTC.

The chain links TRBV2 to TRBJ2-3; TRBD2 matches at 14 bases. Trimming cost V 8 bases and J 4 bases; bases outside gene matches: 8. From germline, CDR1 is SNHLY and CDR2 FYNNEI. The CDR3 has 16 residues. The CDR3 loop reads CASQRGLAGGSDTQYF. The DNA for the CDR3 is TGTGCCAGCCAACGAGGACTAGCGGGGGGATCAGATACGCAGTATTTT.

This clone was counted once. The V and J genes are TRBV6-6 and TRBJ1-6; the D is unclear. Germline V gene lookup returns CDR1 MNHNY and CDR2 SVGAGI (reference sequence). V dropped 6 bases and J dropped 10 bases, with 16 bases sitting between them. The CDR3 is 14 amino acids. The CDR3 protein is CASSEGLERSPLHF. The CDR3 DNA is TGTGCCAGCAGCGAGGGATTGGAACGATCACCCCTCCACTTT.

V gene TRBV10-3 combines with J gene TRBJ2-7, with 8 bases lining up with TRBD1. The junction had 8 bases not matched to a gene; V was cut back by 4 bases and J by 6 bases. Germline lookup yields CDR1 ENHRY and CDR2 SYGVKD. The CDR3 runs to 14 residues. In DNA form, the CDR3 reads TGTGCCATCAGTGGAGGGTTGACAGGGGTCGAGCAGTACTTC. Residues: CAISGGLTGVEQYF.

The chain has TRBV10-3 and TRBJ2-7, with 10 bases lining up with TRBD1. V trimming: 10 bases; J trimming: 1 base; junction bases outside the gene matches: 7. CDR3 length: 14 amino acids. CDR1 and CDR2 (germline): ENHRY, SYGVKD. The CDR3 is CASAPGQGSYEQYF. CDR3 coding DNA: TGTGCCAGCGCCCCGGGACAGGGGTCCTACGAGCAGTACTTC.

This clone was counted a single time. This chain links TRBV5-6 with TRBJ2-3; TRBD2 agrees at 16 bases. CDR3 length: 18 amino acids. V lost 0 bases, J lost 4 bases, and 5 bases stayed unmatched. Germline V gene data show CDR1 as SGHDT and CDR2 as YYEEEE. In DNA, the CDR3 is TGTGCCAGCAGCTTGGCCGGGACTAGCGGGGGGGCAGCAGATACGCAGTATTTT. It translates to CASSLAGTSGGAADTQYF.

To note about this clone: Other DNA sequences in the sample encode the same CDR3. V is TRBV20-1 and J is TRBJ1-1; D may be TRBD1 (5 bases). The V and J ends lost 6 bases and 3 bases respectively, with 8 bases between them. The CDR3 totals 11 residues. Per the germline V gene, CDR1 is DFQATT and CDR2 is SNEGSKA (reference sequence). The CDR3 region is CSAGGDTEAFF. CDR3 bases: TGCAGTGCCGGGGGGGACACTGAAGCTTTCTTT.

This chain uses TRBV7-2 with TRBJ2-7; 12 positions agree with TRBD2. There are 16 residues in the CDR3. With V trimmed by 5 bases and J by 6 bases, 11 bases remained unmatched. Germline V gene lookup returns CDR1 SGHTA and CDR2 FQGNSA. CDR3 loop: CASSPQLAGGGSEQYF. In nucleotides, the CDR3 is TGTGCCAGCAGCCCCCAACTAGCGGGGGGCGGGTCCGAGCAGTACTTC.

The chain employs TRBV5-1 and TRBJ2-7; TRBD2 matches 8 bases. Per germline, CDR1 SGHRS and CDR2 YFSETQ. CDR3 length: 14 amino acids. Trimming removed 6 bases from V and 3 bases from J; junction bases left unmatched: 8. CDR3 bases: TGCGCCAGCACCCGGGAGGGTATAAACTACGAGCAGTACTTC. As protein: CASTREGINYEQYF.

J is TRBJ2-5 and V is TRBV2; 14 positions match TRBD2. From germline, CDR1 is SNHLY and CDR2 FYNNEI. The V segment lost 9 bases and the J segment 11 bases; nucleotides outside the gene matches: 8. This CDR3 comprises 13 residues. The CDR3 sequence is CASGETSGGAQYF. CDR3 in DNA: TGTGCCAGTGGGGAGACTAGCGGGGGGGCTCAGTACTTC. Using reference TRBV2 and TRBJ2-5 for the parts outside the CDR3, the full variable domain is EPEVTQTPSHQVTQMGQEVILRCVPISNHLYFYWYRQILGQKVEFLVSFYNNEISEKSEIFDDQFSVERPDGSNFTLKIRSTKLEDSAMYFCASGETSGGAQYFGPGTRLLVL.

V and J are TRBV10-1 and TRBJ1-3; D is unclear. The CDR3 runs 13 residues. Germline assignment: CDR1 WNHNN and CDR2 SYGVQD (reference sequence). With 7 bases removed from V and 3 bases from J, the gap between germline ends came to 10 bases. CDR3 sequence (DNA): TGCGCCAGCATAAGGGAGGGTGGAAACACCATATATTTT. Its protein is CASIREGGNTIYF.

This chain joins TRBV28 and TRBJ1-4, with TRBD1 matching over 8 bases. This CDR3 has 16 amino acids. V trimming: 4 bases; J trimming: 8 bases; junction bases outside the gene matches: 12. Germline V gene data show CDR1 as MDHEN and CDR2 as SYDVKM. CDR3 residues: CASSYWQGAGDEKLFF. The CDR3 nucleotides read TGTGCCAGCAGTTACTGGCAGGGGGCCGGGGACGAAAAACTGTTTTTT.

The gene calls are TRBV19 and TRBJ1-5; D may be TRBD1 (6 bases). CDR3 size: 17 residues. CDR1 is LNHDA and CDR2 is SQIVND in the germline V gene (reference sequence). Trimming took off 2 bases at V and 0 bases at J, with 14 bases between the two ends. This chain's CDR3 is CASSIRQDFYSNQPQHF. The CDR3, as DNA: TGTGCCAGTAGTATACGACAGGATTTCTATAGCAATCAGCCCCAGCATTTT.